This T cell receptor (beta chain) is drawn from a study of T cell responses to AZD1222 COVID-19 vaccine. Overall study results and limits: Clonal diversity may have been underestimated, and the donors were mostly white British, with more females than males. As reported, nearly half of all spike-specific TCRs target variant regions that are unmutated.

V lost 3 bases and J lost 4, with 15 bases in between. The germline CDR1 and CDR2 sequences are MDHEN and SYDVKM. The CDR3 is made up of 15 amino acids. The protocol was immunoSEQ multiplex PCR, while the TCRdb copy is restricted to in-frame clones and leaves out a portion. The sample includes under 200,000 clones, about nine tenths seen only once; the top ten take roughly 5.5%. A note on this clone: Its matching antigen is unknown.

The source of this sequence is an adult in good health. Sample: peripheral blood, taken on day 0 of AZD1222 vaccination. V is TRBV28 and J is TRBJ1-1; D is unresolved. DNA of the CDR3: TGTGCCAGCAGTTTGTCGGCCCCTCGCGGCACTGAAGCTTTCTTT. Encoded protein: CASSLSAPRGTEAFF.